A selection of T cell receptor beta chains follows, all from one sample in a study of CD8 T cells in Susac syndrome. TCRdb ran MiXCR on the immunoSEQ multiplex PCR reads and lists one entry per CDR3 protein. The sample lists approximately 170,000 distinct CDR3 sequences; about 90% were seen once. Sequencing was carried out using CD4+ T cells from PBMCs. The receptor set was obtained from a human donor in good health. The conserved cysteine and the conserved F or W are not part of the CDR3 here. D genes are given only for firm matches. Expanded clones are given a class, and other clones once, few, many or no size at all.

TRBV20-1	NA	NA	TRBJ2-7	SARDQGYEQY
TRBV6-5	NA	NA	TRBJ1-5	ASSMGGEQPQH
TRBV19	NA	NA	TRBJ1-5	ASSPSGQGNQPQH
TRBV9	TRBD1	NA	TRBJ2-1	ASSVDGTDYNEQF
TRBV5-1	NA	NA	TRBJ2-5	ASSQQGGLGRETQY
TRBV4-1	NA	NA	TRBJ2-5	ASSLGPEETQY
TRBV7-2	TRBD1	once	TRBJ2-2	ASSLVGTGGGELF
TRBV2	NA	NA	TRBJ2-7	ASSDTSYEQY
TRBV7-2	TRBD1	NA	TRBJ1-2	ASSSLGTVYGYT
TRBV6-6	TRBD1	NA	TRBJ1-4	ASSPNDRTGEEKLF
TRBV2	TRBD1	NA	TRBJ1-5	ARGTGGSNQPQH
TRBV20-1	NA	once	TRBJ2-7	SARRAGRAGEQY
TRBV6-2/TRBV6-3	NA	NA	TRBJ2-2	ASWQGLNTGELF